The 26 T cell receptor beta chains listed next were all sequenced from one sample in a study of cytomegalovirus exposure and HLA in healthy donors. PCR primers comprised 60 Vbeta and 13 Jbeta primers. This table comes from immunoSEQ multiplex PCR, and its TCRdb copy is limited to in-frame clones, with some not included. This sample lists under 60,000 clones; its ten largest clones have more than 9%. The sequencing input was PBMCs. The origin of the receptors is a woman in her twenties or thirties in good health and CMV-seropositive.

This chain uses TRBV14 with TRBJ1-2, with 10 bases aligning to TRBD1. V dropped 0 bases and J dropped 7; count of bases not matched to a gene: 5. Germline lookup yields CDR1 SGHDN and CDR2 FVKESK. The CDR3 runs to 15 residues. CDR3: CASSQEGQGGPGYTF. The CDR3 nucleotides are TGTGCCAGCAGCCAAGAAGGACAGGGGGGTCCTGGCTACACCTTC.

The genes are TRBV7-3 and TRBJ2-1; TRBD2 might be the D (6 bases). This CDR3 region has 16 residues. V shed 1 base and J shed 2 bases, with 12 bases lying between them. Germline CDR1 is SGHTA and CDR2 is FQGTGA. In DNA form, the CDR3 reads TGTGCCAGCAGCTTAAGTCGGGAGCCTGCCTACAATGAGCAGTTCTTC. Amino acid sequence: CASSLSREPAYNEQFF.

CDR3 sequence (DNA): TGTGCCAGCAGCCTGGGACAGATCTATGGCTACACCTTC. Amino acids: CASSLGQIYGYTF. The chain carries TRBV6-5 and TRBJ1-2; 7 nucleotides agree with TRBD1. This CDR3 comprises 13 residues. The germline V gene encodes CDR1 MNHEY and CDR2 SVGAGI. The V and J ends lost 6 bases and 4 bases, in that order; junction bases with no gene match: 5.

This rearrangement joins TRBV6-1 to TRBJ1-2; weak D call: TRBD1 (6 bases). V was trimmed by 5 bases and J by 6 bases, leaving 13 bases between them. Germline CDR1 is MNHNS and CDR2 is SASEGT. The CDR3 totals 13 residues. The CDR3, as DNA: TGTGCCAGCAGTTTAAAATACAGGGATGGCTACACCTTC. Translation: CASSLKYRDGYTF.

On this clone: One end of the junction varies from germline; a read error may be responsible. V gene TRBV5-1 combines with J gene TRBJ2-5; 9 bases agree with TRBD1. CDR3 length: 14 residues. CDR1 is SGHRS and CDR2 is YFSETQ in the germline V gene. In nucleotides, the CDR3 is TGCGCCAGCAGCCTGGGACAGGGTATGGAGAACCAGTACTTC. It specifies CASSLGQGMENQYF. Looking up the rest from reference TRBV5-1 and TRBJ2-5 gives the full variable domain: KAGVTQTPRYLIKTRGQQVTLSCSPISGHRSVSWYQQTPGQGLQFLFEYFSETQRNKGNFPGRFSGRQFSNSRSEMNVSTLELGDSALYLCASSLGQGMENQYFGPGTRLLVL.

This chain joins TRBV19 and TRBJ1-1; 7 positions match TRBD1. The CDR3 has 14 amino acids. Looked up from germline, CDR1 is LNHDA and CDR2 is SQIVND (reference sequence). V shed 2 bases and J 11 bases; nucleotides not matched to a gene: 11. In DNA form, the CDR3 reads TGTGCCAGTAGTATAATTGAGGGGGCCGTTATCGCTTTCTTT. Translating it yields CASSIIEGAVIAFF.

The V gene is TRBV6-6, the J gene TRBJ2-5, with a weak D call TRBD1 (6 bases). Trimming cost V 6 bases and J 5 bases, with 22 bases left between them. Germline V gives CDR1 MNHNY, CDR2 SVGAGI (reference sequence). The CDR3 contains 16 residues. For the CDR3, the DNA is TGTGCCAGCAGGGACTCACAGGGCGTTCTAGTGGAGACCCAGTACTTC. Translating gives CASRDSQGVLVETQYF.

The chain combines TRBV28 with TRBJ1-1, with D maybe TRBD1 (5 bases). Trimming removed 5 bases from V and 0 bases from J, with 13 bases in between. This CDR3 spans 15 amino acids. Germline CDR1 and CDR2: MDHEN and SYDVKM. CDR3 region: CASSPPTEMNTEAFF. In nucleotides, the CDR3 is TGTGCCAGCAGTCCCCCGACAGAGATGAACACTGAAGCTTTCTTT.

This chain connects TRBV19 to TRBJ2-3; D may be TRBD2 (6 bases). The V end lost 3 bases, the J end lost 4 bases, and 14 bases lay between the germline ends. Germline lookup yields CDR1 LNHDA and CDR2 SQIVND (reference sequence). The CDR3 has 15 residues. DNA of the CDR3: TGTGCCAGTAGTATGGGGGGTACACTCCCAGATACGCAGTATTTT. This gives the protein CASSMGGTLPDTQYF.

The gene calls are TRBV6-5 and TRBJ2-5; TRBD1 agrees at 9 bases. CDR1 is MNHEY and CDR2 is SVGAGI in the germline V gene. J lost 5 bases, V lost 8 bases, and 9 bases had no gene match. The CDR3 extends over 14 amino acids. The CDR3 DNA reads as TGTGCCAGCTCCCGGGACAGGGCTGGGGAGACCCAGTACTTC. It specifies CASSRDRAGETQYF.

The V and J genes are TRBV28 and TRBJ2-7; TRBD2 agrees at 8 bases. From germline, CDR1 is MDHEN and CDR2 SYDVKM. Trimming cost V 7 bases and J 3 bases; bases outside gene matches: 8. The CDR3 is 14 amino acids. The CDR3, as DNA: TGTGCCAGCACTATCCGGGGGGGCCGCTACGAGCAGTACTTC. Its protein product is CASTIRGGRYEQYF.

The rearrangement uses TRBV29-1 and TRBJ1-1, with D hard to call. The germline gives CDR1 SQVTM, CDR2 ANQGSEA. Trimming pared 4 bases from V and 5 bases from J, leaving 11 bases between. This CDR3 has 12 residues. CDR3 coding DNA: TGCAGCGTTGGCGCACGAGGTACTGAAGCTTTCTTT. Protein: CSVGARGTEAFF.

The chain recombines TRBV14 with TRBJ1-2; no clear D gene. Per germline, CDR1 SGHDN and CDR2 FVKESK. The CDR3 has 15 amino acids. V was shortened by 0 bases and J by 4 bases, with 12 bases between the two germline ends. CDR3 loop: CASSQDSPPGYGYTF. The CDR3 coding sequence is TGTGCCAGCAGCCAAGACAGTCCCCCAGGCTATGGCTACACCTTC.

The chain has TRBV11-2 and TRBJ1-5; D is unresolved. This CDR3 has 13 amino acids. V lost 5 bases, J lost 3 bases, and 8 bases lay in between. Germline V lookup: CDR1 SGHAT, CDR2 FQNNGV. CDR3 DNA sequence: TGTGCCAGCAGCCCCCTTCCCAATCAGCCCCAGCATTTT. It translates to CASSPLPNQPQHF.

The V call is TRBV11-3, the J call TRBJ1-1, with D maybe TRBD1 (5 bases). Germline loops: CDR1 SGHNT, CDR2 YENEEA. The CDR3 length is 13 residues. Trimming cost V 5 bases and J 5 bases, with 12 bases left between them. CDR3 in DNA: TGTGCCAGCAGCGCGGGGGGGTGGACTGAAGCTTTCTTT. Translating gives CASSAGGWTEAFF. Full variable domain (missing parts from reference TRBV11-3 and TRBJ1-1): EAGVVQSPRYKIIEKKQPVAFWCNPISGHNTLYWYLQNLGQGPELLIRYENEEAVDDSQLPKDRFSAERLKGVDSTLKIQPAELGDSAVYLCASSAGGWTEAFFGQGTRLTVV.

The chain carries TRBV5-1 and TRBJ1-3; 7 nucleotides line up with TRBD1. The germline V gene has CDR1 SGHRS and CDR2 YFSETQ. CDR3 size: 15 residues. The trim removed 4 bases at V and 0 bases at J, leaving 4 bases unmatched. The CDR3 here is CASSEDRISGNTIYF. DNA of the CDR3: TGCGCCAGCAGCGAGGACAGGATCTCTGGAAACACCATATATTTT.

A remark on this clone: Mismatch with germline at one junction end may stem from a read error. This chain joins TRBV6-5 and TRBJ1-1; D might be TRBD1 (6 bases). There are 15 residues in the CDR3. Germline V gene lookup returns CDR1 MNHEY and CDR2 SVGAGI. This chain's CDR3 is CASSYSPGEGTEDFF. The DNA for the CDR3 is TGTGCCAGCAGTTACTCCCCAGGGGAAGGCACTGAAGATTTCTTT.

This rearrangement joins TRBV19 to TRBJ1-2; D is unclear. There are 15 residues in the CDR3. CDR1 and CDR2 from the germline V gene are LNHDA and SQIVND (reference sequence). With 5 bases removed from V and 4 bases from J, the gap between germline ends came to 17 bases. CDR3 DNA: TGTGCCAGTAGTGGATCTAGGACTGGGAGCTATGGCTACACCTTC. Residues: CASSGSRTGSYGYTF.

The rearrangement links TRBV6-5 to TRBJ2-3; D unresolved. This CDR3 contains 13 residues. Germline loops: CDR1 MNHEY, CDR2 SVGAGI. V lost 5 bases, J lost 7 bases, and 13 bases lay in between. The CDR3: CASSPDSSYTQYF. In DNA form, the CDR3 reads TGTGCCAGCAGTCCCGACTCCTCGTATACGCAGTATTTT.

This rearrangement joins TRBV5-1 to TRBJ2-7, with TRBD2 as a possible D gene (5 bases). The V gene lost 2 bases and the J gene lost 3 bases, with 6 bases spanning the gap. Germline-derived CDR1 and CDR2 are SGHRS and YFSETQ. The CDR3 is 12 residues long. The CDR3 nucleotides are TGCGCCAGCAGCTTAACTAGCTACGAGCAGTACTTC. It specifies CASSLTSYEQYF. Together with reference TRBV5-1 and TRBJ2-7, the CDR3 gives the full variable domain: KAGVTQTPRYLIKTRGQQVTLSCSPISGHRSVSWYQQTPGQGLQFLFEYFSETQRNKGNFPGRFSGRQFSNSRSEMNVSTLELGDSALYLCASSLTSYEQYFGPGTRLTVT.

The rearrangement joins TRBV30 to TRBJ2-7, with 11 bases fitting TRBD2. CDR1 and CDR2 from the germline V gene are GTSNPN and SVGIG (reference sequence). Losses at the gene ends were 1 base for V and 7 bases for J; bases not matched to a gene: 6. This CDR3 spans 14 amino acids. The CDR3 spells CAWSGSRLAGEQYF. The CDR3 DNA is TGTGCCTGGAGTGGATCTAGACTAGCGGGGGAGCAGTACTTC.

The V gene is TRBV27, the J gene TRBJ1-3, with 7 bases lining up with TRBD1. The CDR3 covers 15 residues. V dropped 4 bases and J dropped 0; count of bases not matched to a gene: 3. Germline CDR1 and CDR2: MNHEY and SMNVEV (reference sequence). CDR3 in DNA: TGTGCCAGCAGTTCGACAGGGAACTCTGGAAACACCATATATTTT. This sequence encodes CASSSTGNSGNTIYF.

The chain has TRBV6-1 and TRBJ1-2; 7 bases are shared with TRBD1. CDR3 length equals 13 residues. Germline V gene sequence: CDR1 MNHNS, CDR2 SASEGT. V lost 8 bases, J lost 4 bases, and 7 bases stayed unmatched. The CDR3 here is CASDEGGVYGYTF. The CDR3 nucleotides read TGTGCCAGCGACGAAGGGGGCGTCTATGGCTACACCTTC.

In the case of this clone: The same CDR3 can be traced to other DNA sequences in this sample. This chain connects TRBV5-1 to TRBJ1-2; D might be TRBD1 (5 bases). The CDR3 is 13 residues long. CDR1 and CDR2 (germline): SGHRS, YFSETQ. V was cut by 2 bases and J by 5 bases, with 10 bases left in between. The DNA of the CDR3 is TGCGCCAGCAGCTTCCAGGGAGGGTATGGCTACACCTTC. The encoded protein is CASSFQGGYGYTF.

V gene TRBV28 combines with J gene TRBJ1-2; no definite D call. V was clipped by 6 bases and J by 5 bases, with 10 bases between them. This CDR3 is 12 amino acids long. Germline V gene sequence: CDR1 MDHEN, CDR2 SYDVKM. The CDR3 loop is CASSPTTYGYTF. CDR3 bases: TGTGCCAGCAGCCCTACCACTTATGGCTACACCTTC.

The V call is TRBV9, the J call TRBJ2-7, with 7 positions matching TRBD2. The V and J ends lost 0 bases and 2 bases, in that order; junction bases with no gene match: 8. CDR1 is SGDLS, CDR2 YYNGEE, per germline. CDR3 length: 16 amino acids. The CDR3 spells CASSVGPGGRAYEQYF. In DNA form, the CDR3 reads TGTGCCAGCAGCGTAGGACCGGGAGGACGCGCCTACGAGCAGTACTTC.